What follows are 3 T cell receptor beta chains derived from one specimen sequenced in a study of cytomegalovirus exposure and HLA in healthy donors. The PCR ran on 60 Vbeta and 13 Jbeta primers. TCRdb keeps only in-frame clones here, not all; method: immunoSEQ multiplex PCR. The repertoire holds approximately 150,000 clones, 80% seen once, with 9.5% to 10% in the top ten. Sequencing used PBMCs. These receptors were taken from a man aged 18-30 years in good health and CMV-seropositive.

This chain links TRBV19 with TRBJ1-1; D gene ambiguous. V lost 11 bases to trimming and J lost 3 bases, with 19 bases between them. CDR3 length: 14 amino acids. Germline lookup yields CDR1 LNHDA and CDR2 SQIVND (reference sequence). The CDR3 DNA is TGTGCCGCTAACTCCCAGGAAAAGGACACTGAAGCTTTCTTT. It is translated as CAANSQEKDTEAFF.

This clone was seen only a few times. The CDR3 DNA is TGTGCCAGCAGAGGGGGGGCTAGCGAGCAGTACTTC. It encodes CASRGGASEQYF. This chain joins TRBV11-2 and TRBJ2-7; weak D call: TRBD2 (7 bases). The CDR3 is 12 amino acids. Germline values: CDR1 SGHAT, CDR2 FQNNGV. Trimming pared 6 bases from V and 6 bases from J, leaving 12 bases between.

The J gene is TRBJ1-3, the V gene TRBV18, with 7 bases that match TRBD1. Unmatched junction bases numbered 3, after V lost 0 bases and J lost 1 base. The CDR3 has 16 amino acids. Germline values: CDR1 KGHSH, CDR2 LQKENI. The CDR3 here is CASSPPGQFSGNTIYF. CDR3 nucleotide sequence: TGTGCCAGCTCACCACCGGGACAGTTTTCTGGAAACACCATATATTTT.